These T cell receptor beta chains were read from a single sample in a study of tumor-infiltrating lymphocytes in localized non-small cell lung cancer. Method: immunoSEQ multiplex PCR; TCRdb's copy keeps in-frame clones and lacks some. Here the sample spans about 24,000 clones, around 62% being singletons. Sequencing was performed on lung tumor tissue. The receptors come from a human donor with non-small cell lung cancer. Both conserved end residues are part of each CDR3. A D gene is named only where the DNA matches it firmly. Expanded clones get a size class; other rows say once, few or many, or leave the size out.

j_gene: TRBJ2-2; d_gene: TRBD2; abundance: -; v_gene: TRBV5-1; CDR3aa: CASSRLVAGNTGELFF; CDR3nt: TGCGCCAGCAGCCGCCTTGTAGCGGGAAACACCGGGGAGCTGTTTTTT
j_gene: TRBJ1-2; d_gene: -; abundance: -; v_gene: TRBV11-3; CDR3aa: CASRLRGGGNYGYTF; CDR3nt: TGTGCCAGCAGACTACGGGGTGGCGGCAACTATGGCTACACCTTC
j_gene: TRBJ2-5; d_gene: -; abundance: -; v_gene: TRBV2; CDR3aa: CASSDKTQYF; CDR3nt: TGTGCCAGCAGTGACAAGACCCAGTACTTC
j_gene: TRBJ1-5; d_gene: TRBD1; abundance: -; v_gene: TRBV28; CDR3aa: CASSPLRDRGLNQPQHF; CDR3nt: TGTGCCAGCAGCCCTCTTCGGGACAGGGGGCTCAATCAGCCCCAGCATTTT
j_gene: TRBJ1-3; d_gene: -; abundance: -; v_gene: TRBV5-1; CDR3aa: CASKMGQTTGNTIYF; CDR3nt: TGCGCCAGCAAAATGGGGCAGACAACTGGAAACACCATATATTTT
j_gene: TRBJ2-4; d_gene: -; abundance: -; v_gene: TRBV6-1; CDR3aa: CASSEEAGWAKNIQYF; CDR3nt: TGTGCCAGCAGTGAAGAAGCAGGGTGGGCCAAAAACATTCAGTACTTC
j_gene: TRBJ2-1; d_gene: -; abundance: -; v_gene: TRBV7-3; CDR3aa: CASSPGGGLREQFF; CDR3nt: TGTGCCAGCAGCCCCGGAGGCGGGCTGAGGGAGCAGTTCTTC
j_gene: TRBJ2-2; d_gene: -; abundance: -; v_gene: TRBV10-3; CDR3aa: CAIRDTDTGELFF; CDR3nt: TGTGCCATCAGGGACACTGACACCGGGGAGCTGTTTTTT
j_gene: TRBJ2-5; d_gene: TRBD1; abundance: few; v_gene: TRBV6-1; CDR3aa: CASSEIGGQGGETQYF; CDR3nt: TGTGCCAGCAGTGAAATCGGGGGACAGGGTGGCGAGACCCAGTACTTC
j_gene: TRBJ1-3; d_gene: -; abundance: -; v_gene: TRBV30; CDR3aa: CAWSYRGRGNTIYF; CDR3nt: TGTGCCTGGAGTTATAGGGGTCGCGGAAACACCATATATTTT
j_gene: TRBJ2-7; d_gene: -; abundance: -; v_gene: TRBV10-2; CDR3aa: CASSEHRSELAYEQYF; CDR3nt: TGCGCCAGCAGTGAGCACCGGTCAGAACTCGCCTACGAGCAGTACTTC
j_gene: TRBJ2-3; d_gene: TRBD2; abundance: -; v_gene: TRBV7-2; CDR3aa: CASSSLAGGLTDTQYF; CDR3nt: TGTGCCAGCAGCTCCTTAGCGGGAGGTCTGACAGATACGCAGTATTTT
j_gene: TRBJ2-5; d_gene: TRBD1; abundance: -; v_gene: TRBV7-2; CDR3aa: CASSLSTGFETQYF; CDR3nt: TGTGCCAGCAGTTTATCGACAGGGTTCGAGACCCAGTACTTC
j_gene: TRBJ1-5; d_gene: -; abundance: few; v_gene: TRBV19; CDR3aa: CASSLSNSNQPQHF; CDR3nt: TGTGCCAGTAGTCTATCTAACAGTAATCAGCCCCAGCATTTT
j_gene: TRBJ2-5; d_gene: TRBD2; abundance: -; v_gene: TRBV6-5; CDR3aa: CASRSWGLAEETQYF; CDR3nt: TGTGCCAGCCGATCCTGGGGACTAGCGGAAGAGACCCAGTACTTC
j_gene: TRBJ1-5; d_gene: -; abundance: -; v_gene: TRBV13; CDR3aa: CASSLGPGGYQPQHF; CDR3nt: TGTGCTAGCAGCTTAGGACCGGGCGGATATCAGCCCCAGCATTTT
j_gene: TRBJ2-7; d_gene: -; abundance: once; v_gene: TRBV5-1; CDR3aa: CASSLAYEQGQDEQYF; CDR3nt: TGCGCCAGCAGCTTGGCCTATGAACAGGGTCAAGACGAGCAGTACTTC
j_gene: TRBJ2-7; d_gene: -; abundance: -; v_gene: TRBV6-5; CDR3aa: CATQDRIYEQYF; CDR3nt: TGTGCCACCCAGGACAGAATTTACGAGCAGTACTTC